This TCR beta chain was recorded in a study of shared clonotypes between healthy human individuals. Study-level information: Those who served as donors were two women and a few men between the ages of 18 and 49.

Assay used: immunoSEQ multiplex PCR; TCRdb lists only in-frame clones, some missing. The table records about 480,000 clones, 60% to 85% of them present only once. The germline gives CDR1 MNHNS, CDR2 SASEGT. The J segment lost 7 bases and the V segment lost 6 bases, leaving 9 bases of the junction unmatched. The CDR3 totals 14 residues. Sequenced: PBMCs. The chain is built from TRBV6-1 and TRBJ1-2; 9 positions match TRBD1. The clonotype originates from a woman aged 40 to 50 in good health. Some clones in this sample may be carry-over from other donors' samples. CDR3 loop: CASRVGQGTGGYTF. CDR3 coding DNA: TGTGCCAGCAGGGTCGGACAGGGGACAGGTGGCTACACCTTC.